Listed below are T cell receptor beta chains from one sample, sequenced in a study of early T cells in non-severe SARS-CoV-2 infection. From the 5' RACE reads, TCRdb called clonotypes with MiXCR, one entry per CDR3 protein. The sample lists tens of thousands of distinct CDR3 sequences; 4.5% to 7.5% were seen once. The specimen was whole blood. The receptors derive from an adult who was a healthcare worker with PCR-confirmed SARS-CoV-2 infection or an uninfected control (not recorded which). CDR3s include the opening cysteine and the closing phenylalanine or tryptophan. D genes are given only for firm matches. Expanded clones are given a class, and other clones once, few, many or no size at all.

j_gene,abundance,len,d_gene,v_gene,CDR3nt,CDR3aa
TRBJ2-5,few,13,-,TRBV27,TGTGCCAGCAGCCAAAATTCGCAAGAGACCCAGTACTTC,CASSQNSQETQYF
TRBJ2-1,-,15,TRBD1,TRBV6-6,TGTGCCAGCAGTTACACCCGGGACAGCTACAATGAGCAGTTCTTC,CASSYTRDSYNEQFF
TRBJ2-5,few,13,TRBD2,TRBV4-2,TGTGCCAGCAGCCAAGTCGGGGGGGAGACCCAGTACTTC,CASSQVGGETQYF
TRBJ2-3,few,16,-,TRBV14,TGTGCCAGCAGCGATCGGGCCGTATCTAGCACAGATACGCAGTATTTT,CASSDRAVSSTDTQYF
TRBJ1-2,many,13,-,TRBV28,TGTGCCAGCAGGCCCTGGGATGACGATGGCTACACCTTC,CASRPWDDDGYTF
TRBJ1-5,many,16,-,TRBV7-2,TGTGCCAGCAGCTTATTACCGTGGCCGAGCAATCAGCCCCAGCATTTT,CASSLLPWPSNQPQHF
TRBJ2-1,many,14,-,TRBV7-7,TGTGCTAGCAGCGGTAGCCTGGGGGCGGGTGAGCAGTTCTTC,CASSGSLGAGEQFF
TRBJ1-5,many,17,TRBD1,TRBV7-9,TGTGCCAGCAGCACTTCGACAGGGAGGGAGAGCAATCAGCCCCAGCATTTT,CASSTSTGRESNQPQHF
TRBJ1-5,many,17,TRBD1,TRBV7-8,TGTGCCAGCAGCCTACGGGACAGGGGATTCAGCAATCAGCCCCAGCATTTT,CASSLRDRGFSNQPQHF
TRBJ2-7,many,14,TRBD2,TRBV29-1,TGCAGCGTTGGGGGGACTAGCGCCTCCTACGAGCAGTACTTC,CSVGGTSASYEQYF
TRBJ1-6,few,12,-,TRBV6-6,TGTGCCAGCAGTGATGTTGGGACACCCCTCCACTTT,CASSDVGTPLHF
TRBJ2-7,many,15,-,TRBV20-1,TGCAGTGCCACTTTCCGACAGGCTAGCTCCTACGAGCAGTACTTC,CSATFRQASSYEQYF
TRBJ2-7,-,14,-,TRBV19,TGTGCCAGTAAGGAAAACGGGAGAGGGTACGAGCAGTACTTC,CASKENGRGYEQYF
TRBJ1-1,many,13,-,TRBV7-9,TGTGCCAGCAGAGAGGCAGCCAACACTGAAGCTTTCTTT,CASREAANTEAFF
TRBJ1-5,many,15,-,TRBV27,TGTGCCAGCAGTTTGGGAGCGTATAGCAATCAGCCCCAGCATTTT,CASSLGAYSNQPQHF
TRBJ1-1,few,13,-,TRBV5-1,TGCGCCAGCAGCCCAACTGGGGGCCCTGAAGCTTTCTTT,CASSPTGGPEAFF
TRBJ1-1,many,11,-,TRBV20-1,TGCAGTGCTAGAGCGAACACTGAAGCTTTCTTT,CSARANTEAFF
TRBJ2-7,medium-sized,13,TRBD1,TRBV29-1,TGCAGCGTAGCGGGACAGGGAGACTACGAGCAGTACTTC,CSVAGQGDYEQYF
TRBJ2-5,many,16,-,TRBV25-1,TGTGCCAGCAGTGAAAGTGGCAGAGCGTACCAAGAGACCCAGTACTTC,CASSESGRAYQETQYF
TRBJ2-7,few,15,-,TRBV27,TGTGCCAGCAGTTTTCGGGGAGAGACCTTACGGGAGCAGTACTTC,CASSFRGETLREQYF
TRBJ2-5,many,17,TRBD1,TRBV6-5,TGTGCCAGCAGTTACAGTCGCGGACAGGGGTTACAAGAGACCCAGTACTTC,CASSYSRGQGLQETQYF
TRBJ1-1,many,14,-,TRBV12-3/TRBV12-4,TGTGCCAGCAGTCCAGCCCCGGGACACCACGAAGCTTTCTTT,CASSPAPGHHEAFF
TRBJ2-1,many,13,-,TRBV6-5,TGTGCCAGCGTAGGAGGGCCGATTAATGAGCAGTTCTTC,CASVGGPINEQFF
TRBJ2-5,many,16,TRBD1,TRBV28,TGTGCCAGCAGGGGCCAAATCTCGGACAGGGTTGAGACCCAGTACTTC,CASRGQISDRVETQYF
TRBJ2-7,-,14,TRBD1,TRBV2,TGTGCCACTCAATGGGACAGGGCCTCCTACGAGCAGTACTTC,CATQWDRASYEQYF
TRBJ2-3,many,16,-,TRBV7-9,TGTGCCAGCAGCTTAGGTATCCAGGGCGGCACAGATACGCAGTATTTT,CASSLGIQGGTDTQYF
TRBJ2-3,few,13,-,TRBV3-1,TGTGCCAGCAGCCAAGACGTCCCAGATACGCAGTATTTT,CASSQDVPDTQYF
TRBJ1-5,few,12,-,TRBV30,TGTGCTCTGGATGGGGTAGGACAGCCCCAGCATTTT,CALDGVGQPQHF
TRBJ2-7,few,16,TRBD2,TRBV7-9,TGTGCCAGCAGCTTAATGGGGACTAGCGGGAACTACGAGCAGTACTTC,CASSLMGTSGNYEQYF
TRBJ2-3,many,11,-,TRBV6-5,TGTGCCAGCACCTACACAGATACGCAGTATTTT,CASTYTDTQYF
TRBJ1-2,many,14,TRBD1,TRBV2,TGTGCCAGCAGCGTCTTGACAGGGAGGTACGGCTACACCTTC,CASSVLTGRYGYTF
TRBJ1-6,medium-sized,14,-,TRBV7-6,TGTGCCAGCAGCTTAGCGTTGACAGCTTCACCCCTCCACTTT,CASSLALTASPLHF
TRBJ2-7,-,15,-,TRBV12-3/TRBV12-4,TGTGCCAGCAGTTTATCCCCGGAGGGTTCCTACGAGCAGTACTTC,CASSLSPEGSYEQYF
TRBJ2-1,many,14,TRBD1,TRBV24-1,TGTGCCACCAGTGGCACGACAGGGGGCAATGAGCAGTTCTTC,CATSGTTGGNEQFF
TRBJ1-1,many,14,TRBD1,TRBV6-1,TGTGCCAGCAGTGAGGGACAGGGCCTCACTGAAGCTTTCTTT,CASSEGQGLTEAFF
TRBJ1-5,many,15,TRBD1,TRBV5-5,TGTGCCAGCAGCTTAGGGACAGGGGGCCTTCAGCCCCAGCATTTT,CASSLGTGGLQPQHF
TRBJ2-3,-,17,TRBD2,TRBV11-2,TGTGCCAGCAGCCTTCCGGGAGGAAGAAAGCGCACAGATACGCAGTATTTT,CASSLPGGRKRTDTQYF
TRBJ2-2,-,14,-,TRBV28,TGTGCCAGCAGCCCCTCCCGGGCAAACGGGGAGCTGTTTTTT,CASSPSRANGELFF
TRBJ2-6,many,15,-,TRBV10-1,TGCGCCAGCAGTTCCCAGGGCGCTGGGGCCAACGTCCTGACTTTC,CASSSQGAGANVLTF
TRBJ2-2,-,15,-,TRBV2,TGTGCCAGCAATTCAGGGCAGACGAACACCGGGGAGCTGTTTTTT,CASNSGQTNTGELFF
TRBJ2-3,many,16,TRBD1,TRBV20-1,TGCAGTGCTACAAACTTCCGGGACAGGAGCACAGATACGCAGTATTTT,CSATNFRDRSTDTQYF
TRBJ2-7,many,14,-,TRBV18,TGTGCCAGCTCACCAGATGGAGGAGGCAGCGAGCAGTACTTC,CASSPDGGGSEQYF
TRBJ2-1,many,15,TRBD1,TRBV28,TGTGCCAGCAGCACTACCTCCGACAGGGACAATGAGCAGTTCTTC,CASSTTSDRDNEQFF
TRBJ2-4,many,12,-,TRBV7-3,TGTGCCAGCAGCCTCCCCAAAAACATTCAGTACTTC,CASSLPKNIQYF
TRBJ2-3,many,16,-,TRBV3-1,TGTGCCAGCAATAATGAGTGGGGAGAGCCCACAGATACGCAGTATTTT,CASNNEWGEPTDTQYF
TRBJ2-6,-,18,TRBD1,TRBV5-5,TGTGCCAGCAGCCTAAGGACAGGGAGAGGTTCAGGGGCCAACGTCCTGACTTTC,CASSLRTGRGSGANVLTF
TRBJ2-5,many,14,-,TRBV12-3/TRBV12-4,TGTGCCAGCAGTTTAGCGCCGAACGGGGAGACCCAGTACTTC,CASSLAPNGETQYF
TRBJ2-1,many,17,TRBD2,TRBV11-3,TGTGCCAGCAGCTTAGATACGGGCGGGAGGGCCGGAGTTGAGCAGTTCTTC,CASSLDTGGRAGVEQFF
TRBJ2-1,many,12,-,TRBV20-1,TGCAGTGCTAGTCCTTTGGTGGAGGAGCAGTTCTTC,CSASPLVEEQFF
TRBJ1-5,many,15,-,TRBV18,TGTGCCAGCTCACCACAAGAGGGCCACAATCAGCCCCAGCATTTT,CASSPQEGHNQPQHF
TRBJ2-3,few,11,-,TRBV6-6,TGTACCAGCAGTTTCCGAGATACGCAGTATTTT,CTSSFRDTQYF
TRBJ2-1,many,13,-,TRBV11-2,TGTGCCAGCAGCTTTCCCCTAGACCCTGAGCAGTTCTTC,CASSFPLDPEQFF
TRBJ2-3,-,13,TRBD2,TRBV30,TGTGCCTTCTGTTGGGGGGGGACAGATACGCAGTATTTT,CAFCWGGTDTQYF